The 22 T cell receptor beta chains below all came from one sample that was sequenced in a study of blood T cell repertoires in COVID-19. Here immunoSEQ multiplex PCR was the method, and the copy in TCRdb shows in-frame clones only, minus some. The sample contains 50,000 to 75,000 clones, about nine tenths of which appear only once. Sequenced: peripheral blood. These receptors were obtained from a human donor in a cohort sampled during active COVID-19.

The chain has TRBV27 and TRBJ2-2; 12 bases are a match to TRBD1. Germline CDR1 MNHEY, CDR2 SMNVEV (reference sequence). The ends lost 2 bases at V and 5 bases at J; junction bases unmatched: 15. The CDR3 is 20 amino acids. The CDR3 DNA is TGTGCCAGCAGTTTAGGACCGGGACAGGGGGCAGGATTACGTACCGGGGAGCTGTTTTTT. Translating it yields CASSLGPGQGAGLRTGELFF.

V is TRBV12-3 or TRBV12-4 and J is TRBJ2-1; no reliable D call. The CDR3 consists of 13 residues. The V end was cut by 2 bases, the J end by 5 bases, with 7 bases between. The CDR3 loop is CASSLWANNEQFF. The DNA for the CDR3 is TGTGCCAGCAGTTTATGGGCCAACAATGAGCAGTTCTTC.

This clone was seen just once. This chain links TRBV14 with TRBJ1-3; D is unresolved. Deletions cut 1 base from V and 1 base from J, with 2 bases between. The CDR3 sequence is 13 residues long. Germline CDR1 is SGHDN and CDR2 is FVKESK. CDR3 nucleotide sequence: TGTGCCAGCAGCCAAGCATCTGGAAACACCATATATTTT. Encoded protein: CASSQASGNTIYF. The full variable domain, completed using reference TRBV14 and TRBJ1-3, is EAGVTQFPSHSVIEKGQTVTLRCDPISGHDNLYWYRRVMGKEIKFLLHFVKESKQDESGMPNNRFLAERTGGTYSTLKVQPAELEDSGVYFCASSQASGNTIYFGEGSWLTVV.

This clone was observed once. V is TRBV5-1 and J is TRBJ1-1; 7 positions agree with TRBD1. Trimming cost V 1 base and J 8 bases; bases outside gene matches: 2. Germline V lookup: CDR1 SGHRS, CDR2 YFSETQ. CDR3 length equals 12 residues. The CDR3 sequence: CASSLSGQEAFF. The CDR3 DNA is TGCGCCAGCAGCTTGTCGGGACAGGAAGCTTTCTTT.

The chain joins TRBV5-1 to TRBJ1-5, with D tentatively TRBD1 (6 bases). Trimming left V 0 bases short and J 7 bases short, with 17 bases between. Germline CDR1 is SGHRS and CDR2 is YFSETQ. The CDR3 spans 16 residues. Here the CDR3 reads CASSLVGRGVGQPQHF. CDR3 bases: TGCGCCAGCAGCTTGGTTGGCAGGGGAGTAGGACAGCCCCAGCATTTT.

This rearrangement joins TRBV28 to TRBJ1-4, with 10 bases aligning to TRBD1. The CDR3 sequence is 15 residues long. Germline V gene lookup returns CDR1 MDHEN and CDR2 SYDVKM. The V and J ends lost 2 bases and 8 bases, in that order; junction bases with no gene match: 5. The DNA of the CDR3 is TGTGCCAGCAGTTTAACCGGGACAGGGGACGAAAAACTGTTTTTT. It yields the protein CASSLTGTGDEKLFF. Variable domain in full (rest from reference TRBV28 and TRBJ1-4): DVKVTQSSRYLVKRTGEKVFLECVQDMDHENMFWYRQDPGLGLRLIYFSYDVKMKEKGDIPEGYSVSREKKERFSLILESASTNQTSMYLCASSLTGTGDEKLFFGSGTQLSVL.

This chain joins TRBV28 and TRBJ2-6; TRBD1 is a possible D gene (6 bases). The V gene's germline CDR1 is MDHEN and CDR2 SYDVKM. This CDR3 has 17 residues. V was clipped by 6 bases and J by 0 bases, with 15 bases between them. CDR3 nucleotides: TGTGCCAGCAGCAGGACAGTCGTACTCTCTGGGGCCAACGTCCTGACTTTC. Amino acids: CASSRTVVLSGANVLTF.

The chain has TRBV12-5 and TRBJ2-3; D is undetermined. Trimming pared 3 bases from V and 5 bases from J, leaving 3 bases between. This CDR3 has 11 residues. Germline CDR1 reads LGHNT; CDR2 reads FRNRAP. Here the CDR3 reads CASGFLDTQYF. The CDR3 nucleotides read TGTGCTAGTGGTTTCCTAGATACGCAGTATTTT.

The V gene is TRBV6-5, the J gene TRBJ1-2; D may be TRBD1 (5 bases). V lost 0 bases, J lost 6 bases, and 11 bases lay in between. Per germline, CDR1 MNHEY and CDR2 SVGAGI. The CDR3 length is 14 residues. Here the CDR3 DNA reads TGTGCCAGCAGTTACTCCGGGGGTGGAGATGGCTACACCTTC. Protein product: CASSYSGGGDGYTF.

The chain couples TRBV18 to TRBJ1-1; D is unclear. Germline assignment: CDR1 KGHSH and CDR2 LQKENI. The germline V and J ends were trimmed by 5 bases and 3 bases, with 16 bases remaining between them. The CDR3 totals 15 residues. CDR3 bases: TGTGCCAGCTCAGGAGTATCGGAAAGGTACACTGAAGCTTTCTTT. The encoded protein is CASSGVSERYTEAFF.

This clone was observed a single time. The chain has TRBV4-1 and TRBJ2-7; 11 nucleotides match TRBD2. CDR3 length: 16 amino acids. Germline V gene lookup returns CDR1 MGHRA and CDR2 YSYEKL. V was clipped by 4 bases and J by 0 bases; unmatched bases: 5. CDR3 region: CASSRAGTSGSYEQYF. In DNA, the CDR3 is TGCGCCAGCAGCCGTGCCGGGACTAGCGGCTCCTACGAGCAGTACTTC.

This chain joins TRBV28 and TRBJ1-1; possible D gene TRBD1, 5 bases. Germline V gene lookup returns CDR1 MDHEN and CDR2 SYDVKM. Trimming left V 2 bases short and J 1 base short, with 11 bases between. CDR3 length: 15 residues. The CDR3 here is CASSLVGAGNTEAFF. The CDR3 coding sequence is TGTGCCAGCAGTTTAGTTGGGGCTGGGAACACTGAAGCTTTCTTT. The whole variable domain, filled in from reference TRBV28 and TRBJ1-1, reads DVKVTQSSRYLVKRTGEKVFLECVQDMDHENMFWYRQDPGLGLRLIYFSYDVKMKEKGDIPEGYSVSREKKERFSLILESASTNQTSMYLCASSLVGAGNTEAFFGQGTRLTVV.

This clone has a single count. V gene TRBV5-5 combines with J gene TRBJ1-3; unclear D gene. The CDR3 sequence is 14 residues long. V gave up 7 bases and J gave up 2 bases, with 13 bases separating them. Per germline, CDR1 SGHKS and CDR2 YYEKEE (reference sequence). The CDR3 here is CASLTTSTGNTIYF. CDR3 in DNA: TGTGCCAGCCTTACCACTTCGACTGGAAACACCATATATTTT.

This clone was seen only a few times. The rearrangement uses TRBV3-1 (or the pseudogene TRBV3-2) and TRBJ2-7, with 8 bases lining up with TRBD2. In germline, CDR1 is LGHDT, CDR2 YNNKEL (reference sequence). The CDR3 runs 14 residues. Trimming removed 4 bases from V and 6 bases from J; junction bases left unmatched: 8. The CDR3 nucleotides are TGTGCCAGCAGCCGTTCTACGGGAGGGCGCGAGCAGTACTTC. As protein: CASSRSTGGREQYF.

This clone was recorded a few times. The CDR3 loop is CASTPRTGPTGELFF. The DNA of the CDR3 is TGTGCCAGCACCCCAAGGACAGGCCCCACCGGGGAGCTGTTTTTT. The rearrangement uses TRBV7-3 and TRBJ2-2, with 7 nucleotides matching TRBD1. V gave up 7 bases and J gave up 4 bases; unmatched junction bases: 9. Germline V CDR1 and CDR2: SGHTA, FQGTGA. CDR3 size: 15 residues.

This rearrangement joins TRBV7-9 to TRBJ2-3; D is uncertain. V lost 11 bases and J lost 6, with 9 bases in between. Germline CDR1 and CDR2: SEHNR and FQNEAQ (reference sequence). The CDR3 sequence is 10 residues long. CDR3 coding DNA: TGTGCCGACACCGCTGATACGCAGTATTTT. This translates into CADTADTQYF.

The DNA of the CDR3 is TGTGCCAGCAGCGTCGGGAGGGGATGGAACACTGAAGCTTTCTTT. Its protein is CASSVGRGWNTEAFF. This sequence joins TRBV9 and TRBJ1-1; tentatively, D is TRBD1 (5 bases). The CDR3 consists of 15 residues. CDR1 is SGDLS, CDR2 YYNGEE, per germline. V was pared by 2 bases and J by 1 base, with 12 bases between.

This clone was found once. This chain connects TRBV6-4 to TRBJ2-2; maybe TRBD2 (6 bases). This CDR3 spans 15 amino acids. Germline CDR1 MRHNA, CDR2 SNTAGT. V was trimmed by 0 bases and J by 4 bases, leaving 9 bases between them. In nucleotides, the CDR3 is TGTGCCAGCAGTGACTCAGGAGGGTTCACCGGGGAGCTGTTTTTT. As protein: CASSDSGGFTGELFF.

The gene calls are TRBV6-5 and TRBJ1-1, with D possibly TRBD1 on 5 matching bases. V lost 6 bases and J lost 2, with 10 bases in between. The germline V gene encodes CDR1 MNHEY and CDR2 SVGAGI. This CDR3 comprises 13 residues. Written as DNA, the CDR3 is TGTGCCAGCAGCAGACAGCTTAACACTGAAGCTTTCTTT. It specifies CASSRQLNTEAFF.

The chain carries TRBV11-1 and TRBJ1-2, with TRBD1 as a possible D gene (5 bases). Trimming cost V 8 bases and J 4 bases, with 11 bases left between them. The CDR3 is 12 amino acids. The V gene's germline CDR1 is SGHAT and CDR2 FQDESV (reference sequence). The CDR3 DNA follows: TGTGCCAGCCAGGGCTTGGGCTATGGCTACACCTTC. This codes for CASQGLGYGYTF.

The rearrangement uses TRBV30 and TRBJ2-7; D is ambiguous. The CDR3 totals 12 residues. Germline CDR1 GTSNPN, CDR2 SVGIG (reference sequence). Trimming took 2 bases from V and 0 from J, leaving 5 bases between them. In DNA form, the CDR3 reads TGTGCCTGGAGTCTCAGCTCCTACGAGCAGTACTTC. It specifies CAWSLSSYEQYF. Supplemented by reference TRBV30 and TRBJ2-7, the full variable domain reads SQTIHQWPATLVQPVGSPLSLECTVEGTSNPNLYWYRQAAGRGLQLLFYSVGIGQISSEVPQNLSASRPQDRQFILSSKKLLLSDSGFYLCAWSLSSYEQYFGPGTRLTVT.

In DNA, the CDR3 is TGTGCCACCCGGACAGGGGTAAATGGCTACACCTTC. Its translation: CATRTGVNGYTF. The V and J genes are TRBV19 and TRBJ1-2, with 9 nucleotides matching TRBD1. Germline CDR1 is LNHDA and CDR2 is SQIVND (reference sequence). V lost 10 bases to trimming and J lost 6 bases; unmatched junction nucleotides: 6. The length of the CDR3 is 12 residues.